This TCR beta chain was recorded in a study of control samples from healthy donors and cancer patients. This clone was counted once. TCRdb's table, derived via immunoSEQ multiplex PCR, lists solely in-frame clones and lacks some. The repertoire holds approximately 90,000 clones, with 65% to 85% as singletons. The V end was cut by 5 bases, the J end by 11 bases, with 15 bases between. The V gene's germline CDR1 is MDHEN and CDR2 SYDVKM. This CDR3 is 12 amino acids long. The J gene is TRBJ1-1, the V gene TRBV28; tentatively, D is TRBD1 (5 bases). The receptor comes from a man aged 70-80 years with lung cancer. Sequencing input: PBMCs. In DNA form, the CDR3 reads TGTGCCAGCAGTACCGGGACGGTAGAGGCTTTCTTT. It codes for CASSTGTVEAFF.